This TCR beta chain was sequenced for a study of blood T cell repertoires in COVID-19. Study-level information: Material from acute and convalescent COVID-19 was sourced from the United States, Italy and Spain.

Per the original methods: Estimation of nucleated cell counts relied on the amplification of reference gene primers. The repertoire was sequenced with immunoSEQ multiplex PCR; TCRdb's copy has only in-frame clones and lacks some. Clone size and the V and J calls come from that table; the DNA yielded D and trimming. The sample has 90,000 to 150,000 clones, around 64% seen once. The CDR3 has 14 residues. Germline V lookup: CDR1 LNHNV, CDR2 YYDKDF (reference sequence). V lost 8 bases to trimming and J lost 5 bases; unmatched junction nucleotides: 9. The clonotype comes from a human donor with acute or convalescent COVID-19. The donor label of this sample is uncertain. The V gene is TRBV15, the J gene TRBJ1-5; 7 positions match TRBD1. The material sequenced was peripheral blood. CDR3 protein: CATARQGLYQPQHF. CDR3 sequence (DNA): TGTGCCACCGCGAGACAGGGACTTTATCAGCCCCAGCATTTT.